The TCR beta chain described here comes from a study of post-analysis software for immune sequencing data. Study-wide results and caveats: Normalized Chao1 diversity was significantly reduced in patients versus controls. Several TRBV segments were more frequent in patients than controls; TRBV5-6, TRBV5-1 and TRBV20-1 belonged to this group.

Per the germline V gene, CDR1 is MNHNS and CDR2 is SASEGT. Trimming cost V 6 bases and J 7 bases, with 13 bases left between them. This CDR3 region has 13 residues. Presence of unique molecular identifiers characterized the TCR beta cDNA libraries. Each CDR3 protein is one row after TCRdb ran MiXCR on the PCR reads. This repertoire shows approximately 660,000 distinct CDR3 sequences, approximately 59% found once; its top ten account for around 11%. Remarks on this clonotype: Its antigen is still unknown.

Input material: blood. The chain is built from TRBV6-1 and TRBJ2-1; TRBD1 is a possible D gene (6 bases). This clonotype was sampled from a girl under 10 years old with multiple sclerosis. The CDR3 spells CASSSTGMNEQFF. The CDR3 DNA follows: TGTGCCAGCAGCTCTACAGGGATGAATGAGCAGTTCTTC.